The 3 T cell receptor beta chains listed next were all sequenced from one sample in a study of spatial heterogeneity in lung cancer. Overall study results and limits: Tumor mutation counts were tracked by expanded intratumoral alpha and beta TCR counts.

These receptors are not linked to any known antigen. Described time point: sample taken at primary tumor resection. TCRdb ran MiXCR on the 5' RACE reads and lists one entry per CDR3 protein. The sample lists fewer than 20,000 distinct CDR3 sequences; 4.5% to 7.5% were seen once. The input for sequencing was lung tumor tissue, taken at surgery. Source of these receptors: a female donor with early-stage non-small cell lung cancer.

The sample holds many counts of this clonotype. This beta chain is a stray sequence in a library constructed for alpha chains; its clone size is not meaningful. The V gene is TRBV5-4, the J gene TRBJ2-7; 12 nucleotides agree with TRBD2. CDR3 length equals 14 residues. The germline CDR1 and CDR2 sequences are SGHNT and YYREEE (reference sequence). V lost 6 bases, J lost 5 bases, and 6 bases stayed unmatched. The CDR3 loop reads CASKEGLAGHEQYF. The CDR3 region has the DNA TGTGCCAGCAAAGAGGGACTAGCGGGCCACGAGCAGTACTTC.

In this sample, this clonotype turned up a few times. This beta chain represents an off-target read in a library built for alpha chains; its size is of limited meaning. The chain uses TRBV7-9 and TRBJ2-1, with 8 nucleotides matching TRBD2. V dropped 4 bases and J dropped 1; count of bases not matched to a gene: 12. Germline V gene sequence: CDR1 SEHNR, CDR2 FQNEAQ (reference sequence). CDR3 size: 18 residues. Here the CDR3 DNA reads TGTGCCAGCAGCTCCGTTTCCCGGCGGGAGGCATCCTACAATGAGCAGTTCTTC. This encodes CASSSVSRREASYNEQFF.

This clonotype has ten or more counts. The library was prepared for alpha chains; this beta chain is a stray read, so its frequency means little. CDR3 amino acids: CSARPPTGVAEQYF. CDR3 nucleotides: TGCAGTGCTAGACCGCCGACAGGGGTGGCTGAGCAGTACTTC. This chain uses TRBV20-1 with TRBJ2-7; 8 positions match TRBD1. CDR3 length: 14 amino acids. Trimming cost V 2 bases and J 7 bases; bases outside gene matches: 10. Germline CDR1 is DFQATT and CDR2 is SNEGSKA (reference sequence).